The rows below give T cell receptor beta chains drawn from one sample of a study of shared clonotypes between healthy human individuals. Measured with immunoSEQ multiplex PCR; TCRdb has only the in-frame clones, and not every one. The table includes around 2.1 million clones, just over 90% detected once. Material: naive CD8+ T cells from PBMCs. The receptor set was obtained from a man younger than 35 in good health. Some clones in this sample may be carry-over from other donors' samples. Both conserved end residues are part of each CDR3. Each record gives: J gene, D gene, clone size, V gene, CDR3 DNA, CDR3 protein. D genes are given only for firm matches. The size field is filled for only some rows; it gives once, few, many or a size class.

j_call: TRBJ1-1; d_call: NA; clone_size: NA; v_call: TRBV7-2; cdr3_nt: TGTGCCAGCAGCTTCCCGGGACACCCGACCGGTGAAGCTTTCTTT; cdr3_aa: CASSFPGHPTGEAFF
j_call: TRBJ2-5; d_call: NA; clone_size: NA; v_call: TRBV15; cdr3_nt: TGTGCCACCAGCAGAGATGAAGGGGCCCTGGGTGCCGGGACCCAGTACTTC; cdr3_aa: CATSRDEGALGAGTQYF
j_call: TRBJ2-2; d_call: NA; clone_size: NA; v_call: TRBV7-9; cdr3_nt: TGTGCCAGCAGCTTTCCCACCGGGGAGCTGTTTTTT; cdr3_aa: CASSFPTGELFF
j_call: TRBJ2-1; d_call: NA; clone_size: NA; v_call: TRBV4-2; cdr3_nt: TGTGCCAGCAGCCAGAGCGGACACCTCTACAATGAGCAGTTCTTC; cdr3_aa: CASSQSGHLYNEQFF
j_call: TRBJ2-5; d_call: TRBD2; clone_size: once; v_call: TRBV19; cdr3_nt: TGTGCCAGTAGTCCCCGGACTAGCGGGAGTGAGACCCAGTACTTC; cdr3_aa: CASSPRTSGSETQYF
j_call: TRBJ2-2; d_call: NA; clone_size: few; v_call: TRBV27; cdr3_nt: TGTGCCAGCAGTTTCCGGAACACCGGGGAGCTGTTTTTT; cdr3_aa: CASSFRNTGELFF
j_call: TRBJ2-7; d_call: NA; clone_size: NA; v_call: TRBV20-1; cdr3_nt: TGCAGTGCTAGGCGGGACTACGAGCAGTACTTC; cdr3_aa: CSARRDYEQYF
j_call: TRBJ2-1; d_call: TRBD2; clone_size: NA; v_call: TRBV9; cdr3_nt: TGTGCCAGCAGCGTCGGACTAGCGGAGTACAATGAGCAGTTCTTC; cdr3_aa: CASSVGLAEYNEQFF
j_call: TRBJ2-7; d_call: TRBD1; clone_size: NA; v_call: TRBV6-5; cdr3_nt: TGTGCCAGCAGTGTACCGGGACAGGGTGCCTACGAGCAGTACTTC; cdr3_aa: CASSVPGQGAYEQYF
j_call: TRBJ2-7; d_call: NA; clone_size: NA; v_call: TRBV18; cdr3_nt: TGTGCCAGCTCACCACCCGTATCGTACGAGCAGTACTTC; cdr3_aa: CASSPPVSYEQYF